This T cell receptor beta chain was profiled in a study of T cell repertoires in cytomegalovirus infection. Study-level results: Dominant in the ex vivo response were TCR beta clonotypes restricted by HLA-C and specific for CMV.

This clonotype was observed a few times. The antigen remains undetermined. TCRdb used MiXCR to reprocess the reads, holding one entry per CDR3 protein. The repertoire has around 360,000 distinct CDR3 sequences, approximately 30% of them found once; the top ten carry approximately 13%. The V gene lost 0 bases and the J gene lost 6 bases, with 12 bases spanning the gap. Germline CDR1 LGHNA, CDR2 YSLEER. The CDR3 is 14 residues long. This receptor was taken from a human donor in good health (CMV status not recorded). Some clones in this sample may be carry-over from other donors' samples. The gene calls are TRBV4-3 and TRBJ2-7, with D tentatively TRBD2 (6 bases). The sequencing here drew on cultured PBMCs, taken from culture after CMV antigen stimulation. The DNA for the CDR3 is TGCGCCAGCAGCCAAGATGGGGGGATCTCCGAGCAGTACTTC. Translated: CASSQDGGISEQYF.